This TCR beta chain was sequenced for a study of cytomegalovirus exposure and HLA in healthy donors. The donors gave bone marrow, and they were healthy. 60 Vbeta and 13 Jbeta primers were used in PCR. The protocol was immunoSEQ multiplex PCR, while the TCRdb copy is restricted to in-frame clones and leaves out a portion. This sample yields fewer than 110,000 clones, of which 60% to 80% are seen a single time; about 4% belongs to the top ten. This CDR3 region has 17 residues. The V and J ends lost 3 bases and 1 base respectively, with 19 bases between them. Germline V CDR1 and CDR2: ENHRY, SYGVKD. The sequence derives from a man aged 45-60 years in good health and CMV-seropositive. Sequenced input: PBMCs. V usage is TRBV10-3 and J usage is TRBJ2-7; TRBD2 is a possible D gene (5 bases). In DNA, the CDR3 is TGTGCCATCAGTGAAGTGTGGGAGCACCAAAATTCCTACGAGCAGTACTTC. It encodes CAISEVWEHQNSYEQYF.